Below are 18 T cell receptor beta chains sequenced from a single sample in a study of cytomegalovirus exposure and HLA in healthy donors. The primer mix had 60 Vbeta and 13 Jbeta primers. Profiled with immunoSEQ multiplex PCR; TCRdb holds only in-frame clones, not every one. The table shows around 180,000 clones, with around 81% occurring only once. Sequenced material: PBMCs. The receptor source for this set is a man aged 18-30 years in good health and CMV-seronegative.

This chain connects TRBV10-1 to TRBJ1-2, with D perhaps matching TRBD1 (6 bases). CDR1 WNHNN and CDR2 SYGVQD come from the germline V gene (reference sequence). Trimming took 6 bases from V and 3 from J, leaving 17 bases between them. The CDR3 totals 15 residues. CDR3: CASRTGSKGYYGYTF. The CDR3 DNA is TGCGCCAGCAGGACAGGTTCTAAGGGCTACTATGGCTACACCTTC.

The count of this clone is one. The CDR3 spells CASSQEVPRGTSYTEAFF. The CDR3 nucleotides read TGCGCCAGCAGCCAAGAAGTTCCTCGGGGGACTAGTTACACTGAAGCTTTCTTT. J is TRBJ1-1 and V is TRBV4-3; TRBD1 is a possible D gene (5 bases). Germline-derived CDR1 and CDR2 are LGHNA and YSLEER. Trimming took off 0 bases at V and 3 bases at J, with 20 bases between the two ends. This CDR3 comprises 18 residues.

CDR3 loop: CASSPNEQGGQPQHF. The CDR3 DNA reads TGTGCCAGCTCACCAAATGAGCAGGGAGGGCAGCCCCAGCATTTT. The chain has TRBV18 and TRBJ1-5; a possible D gene is TRBD1 (5 bases). Germline values: CDR1 KGHSH, CDR2 LQKENI. The CDR3 extends over 15 amino acids. V was trimmed by 2 bases and J by 7 bases, leaving 15 bases between them.

The J gene is TRBJ1-1, the V gene TRBV7-9; D might be TRBD1 (5 bases). Trimming shortened V by 5 bases and J by 7 bases, and 8 bases separated the two germline ends. The CDR3 has 11 amino acids. The V gene's germline CDR1 is SEHNR and CDR2 FQNEAQ (reference sequence). CDR3 sequence reads: CASSPGFEAFF. In DNA, the CDR3 is TGTGCCAGCAGCCCAGGGTTTGAAGCTTTCTTT.

The chain combines TRBV5-1 with TRBJ2-2, with D possibly being TRBD2 (6 bases). The V end lost 4 bases, the J end lost 4 bases, and 17 bases lay between the germline ends. CDR3 length equals 16 residues. Germline assignment: CDR1 SGHRS and CDR2 YFSETQ. The CDR3 sequence is CASSPEVRGGTGELFF. The CDR3 DNA follows: TGCGCCAGCAGCCCCGAGGTGCGGGGCGGCACCGGGGAGCTGTTTTTT.

The table lists this clone with a count of one. The V and J genes are TRBV7-2 and TRBJ2-5; 8 bases are shared with TRBD1. This CDR3 spans 15 amino acids. Germline V lookup: CDR1 SGHTA, CDR2 FQGNSA. The trim removed 5 bases at V and 2 bases at J, leaving 7 bases unmatched. In DNA form, the CDR3 reads TGTGCCAGCAGCCCACGGACAGGGTATCAAGAGACCCAGTACTTC. Protein sequence: CASSPRTGYQETQYF.

This chain uses TRBV7-6 with TRBJ2-3, with 12 bases aligning to TRBD2. CDR1 is SGHVS and CDR2 is FNYEAQ in the germline V gene. This CDR3 comprises 16 residues. V was clipped by 3 bases and J by 3 bases; unmatched bases: 4. CDR3 residues: CASSFLAGGQTDTQYF. The DNA for the CDR3 is TGTGCCAGCAGCTTCCTAGCGGGAGGGCAAACAGATACGCAGTATTTT.

The chain links TRBV11-1 to TRBJ2-1; 7 nucleotides line up with TRBD2. V gave up 5 bases and J gave up 3 bases; unmatched junction bases: 7. This CDR3 has 15 residues. The germline CDR1 and CDR2 sequences are SGHAT and FQDESV (reference sequence). The CDR3 bases are TGTGCCAGCAGCACTCTTGCGGGAGTCTACAATGAGCAGTTCTTC. Translating gives CASSTLAGVYNEQFF.

The chain employs TRBV5-1 and TRBJ1-4; TRBD1 matches at 7 bases. In germline, CDR1 is SGHRS, CDR2 YFSETQ. This CDR3 region has 14 residues. J lost 7 bases, V lost 2 bases, and 5 bases had no gene match. The CDR3 is CASSLGDRGEKLFF. DNA of the CDR3: TGCGCCAGCAGCTTAGGGGACAGAGGTGAAAAACTGTTTTTT.

The chain has TRBV6-6 and TRBJ1-2, with TRBD1 as a possible D gene (5 bases). The germline gives CDR1 MNHNY, CDR2 SVGAGI (reference sequence). Trimming pared 2 bases from V and 4 bases from J, leaving 14 bases between. The CDR3 runs to 15 residues. The CDR3 here is CASSYQVTALYGYTF. CDR3 in DNA: TGTGCCAGCAGTTACCAAGTGACAGCCCTCTATGGCTACACCTTC.

CDR3 sequence: CASGTPVYEQYF. In DNA, the CDR3 is TGTGCCAGCGGGACACCCGTCTACGAGCAGTACTTC. This chain joins TRBV6-5 and TRBJ2-7; tentatively, D is TRBD1 (6 bases). Germline-derived CDR1 and CDR2 are MNHEY and SVGAGI. V was pared by 8 bases and J by 3 bases, with 11 bases between. This CDR3 comprises 12 residues.

This chain joins TRBV5-6 and TRBJ2-7; unclear D gene. The germline CDR1 and CDR2 sequences are SGHDT and YYEEEE. With 1 base removed from V and 2 bases from J, the gap between germline ends came to 10 bases. This CDR3 spans 14 amino acids. CDR3: CASSLPEDTYEQYF. The DNA of the CDR3 is TGTGCCAGCAGCTTGCCCGAAGACACCTACGAGCAGTACTTC.

The V and J genes are TRBV7-2 and TRBJ1-3; D is ambiguous. Deletions cut 5 bases from V and 5 bases from J, with 13 bases between. CDR3 length: 14 amino acids. The germline gives CDR1 SGHTA, CDR2 FQGNSA. This CDR3 reads CASSDGGMRNTIYF. CDR3 nucleotides: TGTGCCAGCAGCGATGGAGGGATGAGAAACACCATATATTTT.

The chain carries TRBV29-1 and TRBJ2-7, with D perhaps matching TRBD1 (7 bases). The CDR3 length is 13 residues. Germline assignment: CDR1 SQVTM and CDR2 ANQGSEA. V was clipped by 6 bases and J by 0 bases, with 12 bases between them. The CDR3 DNA is TGCAGCGTGGGGGGACAGCACTCCTACGAGCAGTACTTC. Translating gives CSVGGQHSYEQYF.

The rearrangement links TRBV11-2 to TRBJ1-2, with a tentative D call TRBD1 (6 bases). This CDR3 comprises 12 residues. Germline V gives CDR1 SGHAT, CDR2 FQNNGV. Trimming left V 2 bases short and J 5 bases short, with 6 bases between. The CDR3 DNA reads as TGTGCCAGCAGCTTACAGGGGTATGGCTACACCTTC. Its translation is CASSLQGYGYTF. Drawing the rest from reference TRBV11-2 and TRBJ1-2, the complete variable domain is EAGVAQSPRYKIIEKRQSVAFWCNPISGHATLYWYQQILGQGPKLLIQFQNNGVVDDSQLPKDRFSAERLKGVDSTLKIQPAKLEDSAVYLCASSLQGYGYTFGSGTRLTVV.

The rearrangement joins TRBV27 to TRBJ2-3; 9 bases align to TRBD2. Germline CDR1 MNHEY, CDR2 SMNVEV (reference sequence). With 6 bases clipped from V and 6 bases from J, the junction kept 22 bases outside the gene matches. The CDR3 runs to 19 residues. In nucleotides, the CDR3 is TGTGCCAGCAGGACTCTGCTCAGAAGGGGACTAGCAAGAGAGGATACGCAGTATTTT. Protein product: CASRTLLRRGLAREDTQYF.

The gene calls are TRBV27 and TRBJ2-4, with D perhaps TRBD2 (6 bases). CDR3 length equals 14 residues. The V gene lost 4 bases and the J gene lost 7 bases, with 14 bases spanning the gap. Germline V lookup: CDR1 MNHEY, CDR2 SMNVEV (reference sequence). The CDR3 bases are TGTGCCAGCAGTTCCTCTAGCGCGAGTAACATTCAGTACTTC. Translation: CASSSSSASNIQYF.

The chain has TRBV5-4 and TRBJ1-4; a weak D match, TRBD1 (5 bases). Germline assignment: CDR1 SGHNT and CDR2 YYREEE (reference sequence). The germline V and J ends were trimmed by 2 bases and 1 base, with 9 bases remaining between them. The CDR3 covers 15 residues. The DNA for the CDR3 is TGTGCCAGCAGCTTCCAGGGTTTAACTAATGAAAAACTGTTTTTT. It translates to CASSFQGLTNEKLFF. The variable domain in full, completed from reference TRBV5-4 and TRBJ1-4, reads ETGVTQSPTHLIKTRGQQVTLRCSSQSGHNTVSWYQQALGQGPQFIFQYYREEENGRGNFPPRFSGLQFPNYSSELNVNALELDDSALYLCASSFQGLTNEKLFFGSGTQLSVL.